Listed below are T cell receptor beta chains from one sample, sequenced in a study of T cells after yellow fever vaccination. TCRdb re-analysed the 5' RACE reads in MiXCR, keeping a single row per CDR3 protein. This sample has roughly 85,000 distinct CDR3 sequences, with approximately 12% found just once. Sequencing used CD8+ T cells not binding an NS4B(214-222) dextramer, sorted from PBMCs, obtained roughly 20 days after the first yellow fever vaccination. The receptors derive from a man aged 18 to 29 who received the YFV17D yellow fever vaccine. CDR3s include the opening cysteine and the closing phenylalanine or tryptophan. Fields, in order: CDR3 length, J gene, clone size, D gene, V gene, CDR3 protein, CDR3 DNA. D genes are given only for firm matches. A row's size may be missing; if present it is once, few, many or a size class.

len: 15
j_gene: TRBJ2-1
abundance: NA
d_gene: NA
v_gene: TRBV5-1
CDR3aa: CASSLEAHSYNEQFF
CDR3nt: TGCGCCAGCAGCTTGGAGGCCCACTCCTACAATGAGCAGTTCTTC

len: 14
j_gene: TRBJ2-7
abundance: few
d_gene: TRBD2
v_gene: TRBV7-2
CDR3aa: CASSLTSGTYEQYF
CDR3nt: TGTGCCAGCAGCCTAACTAGCGGAACCTACGAGCAGTACTTC

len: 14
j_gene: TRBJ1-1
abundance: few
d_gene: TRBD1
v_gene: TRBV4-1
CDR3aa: CASSPRQGGTEAFF
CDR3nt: TGCGCCAGCAGCCCCCGACAGGGTGGGACTGAAGCTTTCTTT

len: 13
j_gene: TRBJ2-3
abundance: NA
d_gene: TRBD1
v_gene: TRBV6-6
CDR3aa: CASRLGQSDTQYF
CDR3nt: TGTGCCAGCAGGCTGGGACAGTCAGATACGCAGTATTTT

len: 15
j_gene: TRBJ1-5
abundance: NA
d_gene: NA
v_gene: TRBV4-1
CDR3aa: CASSQGEYSNQPQHF
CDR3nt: TGCGCCAGCAGCCAAGGAGAGTATAGCAATCAGCCCCAGCATTTT

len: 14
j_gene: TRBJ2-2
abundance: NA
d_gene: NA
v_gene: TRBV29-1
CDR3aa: CSVFGDPNTGELFF
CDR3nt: TGCAGCGTTTTTGGGGACCCCAACACCGGGGAGCTGTTTTTT

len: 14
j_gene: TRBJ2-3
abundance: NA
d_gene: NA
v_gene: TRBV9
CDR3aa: CASSVKGGTDTQYF
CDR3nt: TGTGCCAGCAGCGTAAAGGGGGGCACAGATACGCAGTATTTT

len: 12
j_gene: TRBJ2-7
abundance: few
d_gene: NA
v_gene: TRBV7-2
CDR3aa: CASSSGDYEQYF
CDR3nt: TGTGCCAGCAGCTCCGGGGACTACGAGCAGTACTTC

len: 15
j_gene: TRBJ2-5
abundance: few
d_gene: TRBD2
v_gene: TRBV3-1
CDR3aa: CASSQVPGEGETQYF
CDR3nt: TGTGCCAGCAGCCAAGTCCCCGGGGAGGGAGAGACCCAGTACTTC

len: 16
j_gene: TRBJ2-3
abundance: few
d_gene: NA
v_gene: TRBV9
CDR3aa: CASSVSGGRGTDTQYF
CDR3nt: TGTGCCAGCAGCGTCTCTGGGGGCAGGGGCACAGATACGCAGTATTTT

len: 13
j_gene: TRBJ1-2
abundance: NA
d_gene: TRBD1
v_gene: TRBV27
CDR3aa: CASSFGDSYGYTF
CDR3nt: TGTGCCAGCAGTTTTGGGGACAGCTATGGCTACACCTTC

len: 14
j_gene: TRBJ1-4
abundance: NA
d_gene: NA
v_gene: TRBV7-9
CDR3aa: CASSRTSTNEKLFF
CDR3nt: TGTGCCAGCAGCCGTACCTCAACTAATGAAAAACTGTTTTTT

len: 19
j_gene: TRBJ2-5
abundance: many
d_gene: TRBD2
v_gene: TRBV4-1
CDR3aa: CASSQVLAVWVSPQETQYF
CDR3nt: TGCGCCAGCAGCCAAGTTCTAGCGGTCTGGGTTAGCCCACAAGAGACCCAGTACTTC

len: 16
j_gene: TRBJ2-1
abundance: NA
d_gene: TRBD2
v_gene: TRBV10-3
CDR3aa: CATYQTSGGAYNEQFF
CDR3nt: TGTGCCACCTACCAGACTAGCGGGGGGGCCTACAATGAGCAGTTCTTC

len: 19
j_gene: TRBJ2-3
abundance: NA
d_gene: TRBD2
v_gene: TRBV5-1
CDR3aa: CASSQTNKIAGRITDTQYF
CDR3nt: TGCGCCAGCAGCCAAACCAACAAAATAGCGGGGAGGATCACAGATACGCAGTATTTT

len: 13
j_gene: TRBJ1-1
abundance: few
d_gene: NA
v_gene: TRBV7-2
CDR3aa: CASSFQGRPEAFF
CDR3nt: TGTGCCAGCAGCTTTCAGGGGCGACCTGAAGCTTTCTTT

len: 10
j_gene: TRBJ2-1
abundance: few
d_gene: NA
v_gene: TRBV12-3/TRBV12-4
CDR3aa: CASGQREQFF
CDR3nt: TGTGCCAGCGGACAGCGGGAGCAGTTCTTC

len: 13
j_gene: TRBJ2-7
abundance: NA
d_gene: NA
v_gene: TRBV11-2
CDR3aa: CASSFGQGYEQYF
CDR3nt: TGTGCCAGCAGCTTCGGTCAGGGTTACGAGCAGTACTTC

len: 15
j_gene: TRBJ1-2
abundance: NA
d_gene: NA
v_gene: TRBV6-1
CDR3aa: CASSPGDPYNYGYTF
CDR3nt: TGTGCCAGCAGCCCAGGGGATCCTTACAACTATGGCTACACCTTC

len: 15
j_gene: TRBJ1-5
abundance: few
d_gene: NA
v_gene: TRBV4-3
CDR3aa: CASSQDRESNQPQHF
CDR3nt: TGCGCCAGCAGCCAAGACAGGGAGAGCAATCAGCCCCAGCATTTT

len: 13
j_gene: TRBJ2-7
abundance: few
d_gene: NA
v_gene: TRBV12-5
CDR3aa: CASGTPASYEQYF
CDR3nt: TGTGCTAGTGGGACGCCCGCTTCCTACGAGCAGTACTTC

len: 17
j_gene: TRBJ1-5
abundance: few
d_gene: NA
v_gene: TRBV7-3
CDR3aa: CASSPTLGVSPNQPQHF
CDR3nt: TGTGCCAGCAGCCCCACCTTAGGGGTCAGCCCCAATCAGCCCCAGCATTTT

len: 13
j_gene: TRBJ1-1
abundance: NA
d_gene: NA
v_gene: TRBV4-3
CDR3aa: CASSQDEYTEAFF
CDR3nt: TGCGCCAGCAGCCAAGATGAGTACACTGAAGCTTTCTTT

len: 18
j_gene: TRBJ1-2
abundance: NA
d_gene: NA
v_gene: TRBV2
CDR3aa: CASSEKGQGQILIYGYTF
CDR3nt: TGTGCCAGCAGTGAAAAGGGGCAGGGCCAAATTTTAATCTATGGCTACACCTTC

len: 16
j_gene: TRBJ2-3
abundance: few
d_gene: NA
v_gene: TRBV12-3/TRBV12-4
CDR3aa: CASTGTSEGRSDTQYF
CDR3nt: TGTGCCAGCACTGGGACTTCGGAGGGGCGTTCTGATACGCAGTATTTT

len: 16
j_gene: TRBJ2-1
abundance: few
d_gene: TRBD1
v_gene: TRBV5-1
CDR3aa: CASNRGQDQIYNEQFF
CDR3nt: TGCGCCAGCAACCGGGGACAGGACCAAATCTACAATGAGCAGTTCTTC

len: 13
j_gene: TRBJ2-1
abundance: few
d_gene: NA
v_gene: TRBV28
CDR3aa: CASLGGPRNEQFF
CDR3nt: TGTGCCAGCCTAGGGGGGCCCCGCAATGAGCAGTTCTTC

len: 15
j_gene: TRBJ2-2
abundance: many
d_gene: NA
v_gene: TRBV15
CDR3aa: CATSRPGGLTGELFF
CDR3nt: TGTGCCACCAGCAGGCCCGGGGGGCTCACCGGGGAGCTGTTTTTT

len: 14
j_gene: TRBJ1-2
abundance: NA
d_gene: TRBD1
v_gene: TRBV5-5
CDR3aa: CASSDGTVFYGYTF
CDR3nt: TGTGCCAGCAGCGACGGGACAGTGTTCTATGGCTACACCTTC